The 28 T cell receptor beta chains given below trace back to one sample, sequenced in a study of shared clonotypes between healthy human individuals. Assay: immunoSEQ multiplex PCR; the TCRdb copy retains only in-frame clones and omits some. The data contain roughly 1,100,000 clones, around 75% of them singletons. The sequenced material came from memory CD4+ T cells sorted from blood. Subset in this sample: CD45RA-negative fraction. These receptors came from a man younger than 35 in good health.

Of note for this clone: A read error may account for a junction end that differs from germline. Here the CDR3 DNA reads TGTGCTAGCAGCCCATCACAGGGGGCGCAAGAGACCCAGTACTTC. Amino acids: CASSPSQGAQETQYF. J is TRBJ2-5 and V is TRBV7-7, with TRBD1 matching 9 bases. This CDR3 contains 15 residues. CDR1 SSHAT and CDR2 FNYEAQ come from the germline V gene (reference sequence).

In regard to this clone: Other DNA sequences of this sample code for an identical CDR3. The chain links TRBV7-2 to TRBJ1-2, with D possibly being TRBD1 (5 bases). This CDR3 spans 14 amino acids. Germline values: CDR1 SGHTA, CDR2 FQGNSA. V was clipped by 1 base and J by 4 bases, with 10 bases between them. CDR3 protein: CASSLGQGSYGYTF. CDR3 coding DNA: TGTGCCAGCAGCTTAGGTCAGGGTAGCTATGGCTACACCTTC. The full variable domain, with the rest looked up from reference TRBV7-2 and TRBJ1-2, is GAGVSQSPSNKVTEKGKDVELRCDPISGHTALYWYRQSLGQGLEFLIYFQGNSAPDKSGLPSDRFSAERTGGSVSTLTIQRTQQEDSAVYLCASSLGQGSYGYTFGSGTRLTVV.

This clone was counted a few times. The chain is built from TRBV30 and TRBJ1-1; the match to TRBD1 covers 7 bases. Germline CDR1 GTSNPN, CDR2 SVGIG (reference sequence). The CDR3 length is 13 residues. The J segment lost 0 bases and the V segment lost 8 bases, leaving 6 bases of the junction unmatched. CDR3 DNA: TGTGCCCGGGACAGACACATGAACACTGAAGCTTTCTTT. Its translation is CARDRHMNTEAFF.

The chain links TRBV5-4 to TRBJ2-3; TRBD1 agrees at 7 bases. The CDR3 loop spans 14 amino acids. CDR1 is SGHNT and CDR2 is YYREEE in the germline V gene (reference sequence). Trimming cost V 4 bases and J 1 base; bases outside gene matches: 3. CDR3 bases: TGTGCCAGCAGCCCGGGACAGCGCACAGATACGCAGTATTTT. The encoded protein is CASSPGQRTDTQYF.

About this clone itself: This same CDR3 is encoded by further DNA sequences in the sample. CDR3 DNA sequence: TGTGCCATTACTAGCGGGCACACAGATACGCAGTATTTT. Residues: CAITSGHTDTQYF. The V call is TRBV10-3, the J call TRBJ2-3; 9 bases fit TRBD2. Germline V gene sequence: CDR1 ENHRY, CDR2 SYGVKD. Trimming took 9 bases from V and 2 from J; bases not matched to a gene: 3. The CDR3 has 13 residues.

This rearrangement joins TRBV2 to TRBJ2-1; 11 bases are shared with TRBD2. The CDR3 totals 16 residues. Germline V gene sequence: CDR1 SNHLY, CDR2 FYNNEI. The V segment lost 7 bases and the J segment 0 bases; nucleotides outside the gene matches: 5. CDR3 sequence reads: CASKLAGVLSYNEQFF. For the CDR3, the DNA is TGTGCCAGCAAACTAGCGGGAGTCCTCTCCTACAATGAGCAGTTCTTC.

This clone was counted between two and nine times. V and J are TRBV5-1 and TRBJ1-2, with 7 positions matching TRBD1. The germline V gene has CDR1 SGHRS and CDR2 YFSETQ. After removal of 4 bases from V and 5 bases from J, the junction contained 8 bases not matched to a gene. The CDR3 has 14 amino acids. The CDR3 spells CASSTGDSLYGYTF. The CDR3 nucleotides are TGCGCCAGCAGCACAGGGGACAGCTTATATGGCTACACCTTC.

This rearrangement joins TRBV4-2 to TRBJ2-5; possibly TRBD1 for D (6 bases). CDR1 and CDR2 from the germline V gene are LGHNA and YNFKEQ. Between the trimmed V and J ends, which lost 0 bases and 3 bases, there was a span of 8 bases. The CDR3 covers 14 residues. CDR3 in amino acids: CASSQDTGKETQYF. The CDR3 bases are TGTGCCAGCAGCCAAGATACAGGGAAAGAGACCCAGTACTTC.

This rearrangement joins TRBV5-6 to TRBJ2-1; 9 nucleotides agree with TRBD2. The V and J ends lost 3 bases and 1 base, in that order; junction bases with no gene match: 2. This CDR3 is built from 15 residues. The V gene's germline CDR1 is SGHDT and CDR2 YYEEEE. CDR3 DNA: TGTGCCAGCAGCTCAACTAGCGGGTCCTACAATGAGCAGTTCTTC. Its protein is CASSSTSGSYNEQFF.

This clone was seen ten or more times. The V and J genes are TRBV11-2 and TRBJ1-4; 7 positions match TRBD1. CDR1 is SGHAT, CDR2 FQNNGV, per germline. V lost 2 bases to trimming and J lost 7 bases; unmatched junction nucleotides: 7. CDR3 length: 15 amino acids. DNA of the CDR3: TGTGCCAGCAGCTTATCTACAGGGGAGGCTGAAAAACTGTTTTTT. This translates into CASSLSTGEAEKLFF.

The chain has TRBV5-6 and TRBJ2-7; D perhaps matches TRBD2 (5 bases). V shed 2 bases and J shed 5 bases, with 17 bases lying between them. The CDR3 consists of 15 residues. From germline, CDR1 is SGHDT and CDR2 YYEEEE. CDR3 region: CASSLLSGSRNEQYF. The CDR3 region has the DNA TGTGCCAGCAGCTTACTTTCGGGGAGTCGTAACGAGCAGTACTTC.

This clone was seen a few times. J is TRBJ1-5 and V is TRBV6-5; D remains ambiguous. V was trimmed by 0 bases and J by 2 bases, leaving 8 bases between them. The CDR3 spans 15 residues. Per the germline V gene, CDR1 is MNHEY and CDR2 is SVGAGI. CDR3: CASSYSISGNQPQHF. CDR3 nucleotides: TGTGCCAGCAGTTACTCGATATCAGGCAATCAGCCCCAGCATTTT.

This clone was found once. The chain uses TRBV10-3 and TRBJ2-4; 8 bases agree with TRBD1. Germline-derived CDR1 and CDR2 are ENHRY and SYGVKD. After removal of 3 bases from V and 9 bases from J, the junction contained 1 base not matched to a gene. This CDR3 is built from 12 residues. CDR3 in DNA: TGTGCCATCAGTGACAGGGGGCCCATTCAGTACTTC. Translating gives CAISDRGPIQYF.

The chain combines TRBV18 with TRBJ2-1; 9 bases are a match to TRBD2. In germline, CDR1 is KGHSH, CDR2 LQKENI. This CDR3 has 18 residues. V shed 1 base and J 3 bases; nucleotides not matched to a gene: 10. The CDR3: CASSPRPGTSINYNEQFF. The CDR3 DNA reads TGTGCCAGCTCACCACGCCCCGGGACTAGCATAAACTACAATGAGCAGTTCTTC.

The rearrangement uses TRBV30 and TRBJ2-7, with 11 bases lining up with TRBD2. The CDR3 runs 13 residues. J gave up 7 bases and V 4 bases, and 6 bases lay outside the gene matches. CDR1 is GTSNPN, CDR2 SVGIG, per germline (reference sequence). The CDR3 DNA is TGTGCCTGGAAGTGGCTAGCGGGAGGTGAGCAGTACTTC. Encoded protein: CAWKWLAGGEQYF.

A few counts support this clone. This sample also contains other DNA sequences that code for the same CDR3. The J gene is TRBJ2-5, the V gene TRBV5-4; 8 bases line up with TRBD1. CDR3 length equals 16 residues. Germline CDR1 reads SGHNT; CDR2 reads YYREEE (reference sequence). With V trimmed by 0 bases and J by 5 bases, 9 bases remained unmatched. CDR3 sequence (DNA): TGTGCCAGCAGCTTGGTCGCAGGGGGCTTTCAGGAGACCCAGTACTTC. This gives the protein CASSLVAGGFQETQYF.

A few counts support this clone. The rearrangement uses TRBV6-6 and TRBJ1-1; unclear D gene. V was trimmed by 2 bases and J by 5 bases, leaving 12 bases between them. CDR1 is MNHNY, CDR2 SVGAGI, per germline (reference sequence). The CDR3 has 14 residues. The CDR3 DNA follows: TGTGCCAGCAGTTACCAAGGAGAGGAGACTGAAGCTTTCTTT. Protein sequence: CASSYQGEETEAFF.

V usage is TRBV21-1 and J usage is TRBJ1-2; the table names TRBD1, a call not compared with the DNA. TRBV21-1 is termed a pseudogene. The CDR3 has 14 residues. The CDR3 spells CASFIQGGHYGYTF. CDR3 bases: TGTGCCAGCTTCATACAGGGCGGTCACTATGGCTACACCTTC.

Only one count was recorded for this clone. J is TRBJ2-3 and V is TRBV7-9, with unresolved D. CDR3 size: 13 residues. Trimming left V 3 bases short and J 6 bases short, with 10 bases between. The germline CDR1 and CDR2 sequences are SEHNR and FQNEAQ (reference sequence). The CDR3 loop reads CASSLLDPDTQYF. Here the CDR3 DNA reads TGTGCCAGCAGCTTGCTGGATCCGGATACGCAGTATTTT.

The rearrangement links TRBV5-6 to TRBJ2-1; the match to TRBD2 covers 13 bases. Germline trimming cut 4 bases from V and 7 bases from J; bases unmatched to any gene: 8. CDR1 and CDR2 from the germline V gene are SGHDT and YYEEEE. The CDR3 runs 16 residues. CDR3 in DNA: TGTGCCAGCAGCCTACAACTAGCGGGGGGGCGGAATGAGCAGTTCTTC. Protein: CASSLQLAGGRNEQFF.

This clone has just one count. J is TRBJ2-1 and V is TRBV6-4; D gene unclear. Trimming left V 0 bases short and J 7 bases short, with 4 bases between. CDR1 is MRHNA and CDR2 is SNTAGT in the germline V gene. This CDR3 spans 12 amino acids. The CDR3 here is CASSDSGNEQFF. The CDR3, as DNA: TGTGCCAGCAGTGACTCTGGGAATGAGCAGTTCTTC.

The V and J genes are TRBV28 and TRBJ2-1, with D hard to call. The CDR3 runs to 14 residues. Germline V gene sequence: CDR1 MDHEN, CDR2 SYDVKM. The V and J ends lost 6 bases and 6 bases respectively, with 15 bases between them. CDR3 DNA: TGTGCCAGCAGGCCCCTCGGACCAGCCAATGAGCAGTTCTTC. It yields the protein CASRPLGPANEQFF.

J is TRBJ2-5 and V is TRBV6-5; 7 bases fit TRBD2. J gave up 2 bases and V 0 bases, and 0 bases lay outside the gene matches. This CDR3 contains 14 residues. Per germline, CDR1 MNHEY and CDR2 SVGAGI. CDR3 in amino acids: CASSYSSGQETQYF. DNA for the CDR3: TGTGCCAGCAGTTACTCTAGCGGGCAAGAGACCCAGTACTTC.

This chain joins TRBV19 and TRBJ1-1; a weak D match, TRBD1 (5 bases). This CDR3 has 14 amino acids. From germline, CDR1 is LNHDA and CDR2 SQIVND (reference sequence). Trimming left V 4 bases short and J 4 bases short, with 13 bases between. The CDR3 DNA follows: TGTGCCAGTAGTACACAGGCCTTGGGCACTGAAGCTTTCTTT. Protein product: CASSTQALGTEAFF.

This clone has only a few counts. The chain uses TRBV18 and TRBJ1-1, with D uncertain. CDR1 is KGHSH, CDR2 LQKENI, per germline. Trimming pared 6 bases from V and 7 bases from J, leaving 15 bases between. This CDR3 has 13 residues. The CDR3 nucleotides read TGTGCCAGCTCTCCGGAGAGAGGGTATGAAGCTTTCTTT. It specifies CASSPERGYEAFF.

The CDR3: CASRGRERSYEQYF. In DNA, the CDR3 is TGTGCCAGCAGGGGACGGGAGAGGTCCTACGAGCAGTACTTC. The chain couples TRBV28 to TRBJ2-7; weak D call: TRBD2 (6 bases). The ends were cut back, 6 bases at V and 1 base at J, with 13 bases in the middle. CDR1 is MDHEN and CDR2 is SYDVKM in the germline V gene. The CDR3 is made up of 14 amino acids.

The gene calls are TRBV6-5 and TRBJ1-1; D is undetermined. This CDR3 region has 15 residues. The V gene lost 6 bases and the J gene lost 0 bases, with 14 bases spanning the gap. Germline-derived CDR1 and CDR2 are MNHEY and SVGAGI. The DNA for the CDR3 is TGTGCCAGCAGCCCCAGCATAACATTGAACACTGAAGCTTTCTTT. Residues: CASSPSITLNTEAFF.

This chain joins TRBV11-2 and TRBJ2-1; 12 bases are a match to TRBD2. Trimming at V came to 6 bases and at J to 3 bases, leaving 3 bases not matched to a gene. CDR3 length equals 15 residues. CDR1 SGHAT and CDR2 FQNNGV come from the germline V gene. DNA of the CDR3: TGTGCCAGCAGGGTGACTAGCGGGGGCTACAATGAGCAGTTCTTC. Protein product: CASRVTSGGYNEQFF.